The present entry profiles one T cell receptor beta chain with its context. Its specificity is unknown. The length of the CDR3 is 17 residues. Germline V gene data show CDR1 as SGHKS and CDR2 as YYEKEE (reference sequence). V lost 0 bases and J 7 bases, leaving 20 bases between the germline ends. This sample was included in a study of T cells after yellow fever vaccination. On the study more broadly: SMART-Seq v4 Ultra Low Input handled preparation of low-cell-number fractions. The study's findings and limits: Only a minor proportion of clonotypes was detected across both CD4 and CD8 compartments. Post-booster repertoires again held most primary-vaccination clones (96% CD4, roughly 88% CD8).

Conversion of TCR transcripts into cDNA relied on 5'RACE template switching, which added a universal primer site and UMIs. TCRdb recomputed calls from the 5' RACE reads with MiXCR, one row per CDR3 protein. This sample has about 340,000 distinct CDR3 sequences, with roughly 4% found just once. V usage is TRBV5-5 and J usage is TRBJ2-4; D is possibly TRBD1 or TRBD2 (5 bases each). Sequenced here: PBMCs, sampled 5 days after the yellow fever booster vaccination. The TCR sequence derives from a man aged 18 to 29 who received the YFV17D yellow fever vaccine. The CDR3, as DNA: TGTGCCAGCAGCTTGGGGGACGGCCGTTCGGGTCGGAACATTCAGTACTTC. This translates into CASSLGDGRSGRNIQYF.